This TCR beta chain was obtained from a study of shared clonotypes between healthy human individuals. The CDR3 extends over 14 amino acids. V dropped 6 bases and J dropped 1; count of bases not matched to a gene: 3. The germline V gene encodes CDR1 MGHRA and CDR2 YSYEKL. Data came from immunoSEQ multiplex PCR; TCRdb stores just in-frame clones and leaves some out. This sample has about 2.1 million clones, with over 85% found just once. In the naive CD8 group, cells lacked CD45RO and were positively selected for CCR7, so terminally differentiated effector memory CD45RA+ cells were left out. The receptor was isolated from a man between 18 and 29 years old in good health. Some clones in this sample may be carry-over from other donors' samples. Material: naive CD8+ T cells from PBMCs. V is TRBV4-1 and J is TRBJ2-3, with 8 bases identical to TRBD1. CDR3 nucleotides: TGCGCCAGCAGAACGACAGGGGGCACAGATACGCAGTATTTT. It codes for CASRTTGGTDTQYF.